A single sample is the source of the 5 T cell receptor beta chains below, sequenced in a study of OX40 agonist ivuxolimab in advanced cancers. TCRdb keeps only in-frame clones here, not all; method: immunoSEQ multiplex PCR. Of roughly 32,000 clones in the sample, around nine tenths were seen once. Sequenced here: CD4+ or CD8+ T cells sorted from blood, sampled in a trial of the OX40 agonist ivuxolimab. The source is an adult with an advanced solid tumor such as melanoma, head and neck, liver or kidney cancer.

The V gene is TRBV6-4, the J gene TRBJ1-6; D not resolved. The CDR3 has 16 amino acids. CDR1 and CDR2 from the germline V gene are MRHNA and SNTAGT. V was trimmed by 7 bases and J by 0 bases, leaving 13 bases between them. CDR3 DNA: TGTGCCAGCATCACGCTGTTCTTCTCCTATAATTCACCCCTCCACTTT. Its protein is CASITLFFSYNSPLHF.

The chain employs TRBV2 and TRBJ2-7; D call uncertain. CDR1 SNHLY and CDR2 FYNNEI come from the germline V gene. The CDR3 spans 13 residues. Trimming removed 3 bases at V and 3 bases at J, with 9 bases between. The CDR3 is CASSDGRLYEQYF. The CDR3 DNA reads as TGTGCCAGCAGTGATGGCAGGCTCTACGAGCAGTACTTC.

In its sample, this clone was seen once. The rearrangement uses TRBV6-5 and TRBJ1-4; D is possibly TRBD1 (6 bases). Looked up from germline, CDR1 is MNHEY and CDR2 is SVGAGI. The V gene lost 2 bases and the J gene lost 8 bases, with 12 bases spanning the gap. The CDR3 length is 14 residues. The CDR3 is CASSYGGLREKLFF. In nucleotides, the CDR3 is TGTGCCAGCAGTTACGGGGGGCTCCGGGAAAAACTGTTTTTT.

The V call is TRBV27, the J call TRBJ2-7, with D perhaps TRBD1 (6 bases). Trimming cost V 7 bases and J 7 bases, with 20 bases left between them. There are 14 residues in the CDR3. The germline V gene encodes CDR1 MNHEY and CDR2 SMNVEV (reference sequence). For the CDR3, the DNA is TGTGCCAGCAACCCAGAGGGGGACCAAGGGGAGCAGTACTTC. Amino acid sequence: CASNPEGDQGEQYF.

The V gene is TRBV10-1, the J gene TRBJ2-1, with D maybe TRBD2 (5 bases). Trimming stripped 6 bases from V and 8 bases from J, with 17 bases between. Germline V gene data show CDR1 as WNHNN and CDR2 as SYGVQD (reference sequence). The CDR3 spans 14 residues. The CDR3 nucleotides are TGCGCCAGCAGACCGGGTCTAGGGAGCGATGAGCAGTTCTTC. As protein: CASRPGLGSDEQFF.